Each of the 8 T cell receptor beta chains below was sequenced from the same sample in a study of human T cells and chemical hapten exposure. TCRdb used MiXCR to reprocess the RACE reads, holding one entry per CDR3 protein. The profile shows about 120,000 distinct CDR3 sequences, roughly an eighth of them singletons. Sample time point: patch test 1, 2 weeks after DPC sensitization. Treatment specified: therapeutic diphenylcyclopropenone sensitization with weekly scalp DPC. The starting material was whole blood, obtained in connection with sensitization to the hapten diphenylcyclopropenone (DPC). These receptors were obtained from a man aged 18 to 30 with alopecia areata. Some clones in this sample may be carry-over from other donors' samples.

Remarks on this clonotype: One end of the junction is discordant with germline, which a read error may explain. The rearrangement links TRBV10-3 to TRBJ2-7, with D unclear. This CDR3 is built from 13 residues. Germline assignment: CDR1 ENHRY and CDR2 SYGVKD. As DNA, the CDR3 is TGTGCCACCGAGGCAGCGTCGTCCTCCGAGCAGTACTTC. Translating gives CATEAASSSEQYF.

This clonotype was recorded a few times. V and J are TRBV3-1 and TRBJ2-1; 8 nucleotides match TRBD1. The CDR3 extends over 15 amino acids. V trimming: 4 bases; J trimming: 8 bases; junction bases outside the gene matches: 10. Germline values: CDR1 LGHDT, CDR2 YNNKEL (reference sequence). CDR3 loop: CASSPRQGRGDEQFF. The CDR3 DNA sequence: TGTGCCAGCAGCCCTCGACAGGGGCGCGGGGATGAGCAGTTCTTC.

This clonotype was found a few times. The chain links TRBV7-9 to TRBJ1-1; TRBD1 agrees at 7 bases. The V gene's germline CDR1 is SEHNR and CDR2 FQNEAQ (reference sequence). The CDR3 length is 16 residues. V was clipped by 5 bases and J by 3 bases; unmatched bases: 12. As DNA, the CDR3 is TGTGCCAGCAGCGCCGACAGGGTTGTCGTCGACACTGAAGCTTTCTTT. As protein: CASSADRVVVDTEAFF.

This clonotype was seen only a few times. Written as DNA, the CDR3 is TGTGCCAGCAGCTCCCCAGGGCGCACCACCGGGGAGCTGTTTTTT. Protein: CASSSPGRTTGELFF. The chain recombines TRBV7-9 with TRBJ2-2, with TRBD1 as a possible D gene (5 bases). This CDR3 region has 15 residues. Trimming shortened V by 4 bases and J by 4 bases, and 13 bases separated the two germline ends. Germline V gene sequence: CDR1 SEHNR, CDR2 FQNEAQ (reference sequence).

The CDR3, as DNA: TGTGCCAGTAGCTGGTACACTAGCTCGAATGAGCAGTTCTTC. This translates into CASSWYTSSNEQFF. The rearrangement joins TRBV19 to TRBJ2-1, with D tentatively TRBD2 (6 bases). The V end was cut by 6 bases, the J end by 7 bases, with 16 bases between. The germline V gene has CDR1 LNHDA and CDR2 SQIVND (reference sequence). The CDR3 is made up of 14 amino acids.

V usage is TRBV4-3 and J usage is TRBJ1-1; D call uncertain. The CDR3 is 15 residues long. The V gene lost 0 bases and the J gene lost 4 bases, with 12 bases spanning the gap. The V gene's germline CDR1 is LGHNA and CDR2 YSLEER. In DNA, the CDR3 is TGCGCCAGCAGCCAAGAAACCACAAGAGGCACTGAAGCTTTCTTT. It yields the protein CASSQETTRGTEAFF.

The chain carries TRBV9 and TRBJ2-2, with D hard to call. Trimming removed 0 bases at V and 9 bases at J, with 3 bases between. This CDR3 has 11 amino acids. The V gene's germline CDR1 is SGDLS and CDR2 YYNGEE. The DNA of the CDR3 is TGTGCCAGCAGCGTAGCACGGGAGCTGTTTTTT. Protein product: CASSVARELFF.

This clonotype has just a few counts. The chain links TRBV7-2 to TRBJ2-5; 7 bases map to TRBD1. Losses at the gene ends were 3 bases for V and 3 bases for J; bases not matched to a gene: 4. Germline V gene sequence: CDR1 SGHTA, CDR2 FQGNSA. The CDR3 has 14 amino acids. The CDR3 sequence: CASSFLTGKETQYF. The CDR3 nucleotides are TGTGCCAGCAGCTTCCTGACAGGGAAAGAGACCCAGTACTTC.